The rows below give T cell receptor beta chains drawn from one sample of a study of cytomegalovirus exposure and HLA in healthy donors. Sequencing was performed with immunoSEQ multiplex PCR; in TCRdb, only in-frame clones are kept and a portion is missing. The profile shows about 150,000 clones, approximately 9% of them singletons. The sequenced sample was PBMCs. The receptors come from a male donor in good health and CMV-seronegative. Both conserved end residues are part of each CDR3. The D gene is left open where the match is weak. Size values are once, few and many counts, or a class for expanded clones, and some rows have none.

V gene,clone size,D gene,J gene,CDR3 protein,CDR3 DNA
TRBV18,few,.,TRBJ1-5,CASSPEMGRQPQHF,TGTGCCAGCTCACCAGAGATGGGGAGACAGCCCCAGCATTTT
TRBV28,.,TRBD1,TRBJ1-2,CARTDHRGIGYTF,TGTGCCAGAACTGACCACAGGGGGATCGGCTACACCTTC
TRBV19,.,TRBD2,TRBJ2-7,CASSPGTSGYEQYF,TGTGCCAGTAGTCCCGGGACTAGCGGCTACGAGCAGTACTTC
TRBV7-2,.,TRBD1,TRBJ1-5,CASGQGARDQPQHF,TGTGCCAGCGGTCAGGGGGCACGCGATCAGCCCCAGCATTTT
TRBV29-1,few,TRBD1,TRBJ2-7,CSVEVRTGDEQYF,TGCAGCGTTGAGGTCAGGACAGGGGACGAGCAGTACTTC
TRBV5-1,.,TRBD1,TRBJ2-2,CASSLGTGPGELFF,TGCGCCAGCAGCTTGGGGACAGGGCCCGGGGAGCTGTTTTTT
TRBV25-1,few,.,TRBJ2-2,CASRRDTFKNTGELFF,TGTGCCAGCAGAAGAGACACTTTCAAGAACACCGGGGAGCTGTTTTTT
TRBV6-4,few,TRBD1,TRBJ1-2,CATALDRVYCGYTF,TGTGCCACTGCGCTGGACAGGGTATATTGTGGCTACACCTTC
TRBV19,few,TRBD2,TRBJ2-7,CASSLAVAYEQYF,TGTGCCAGTAGTCTAGCGGTAGCCTACGAGCAGTACTTC
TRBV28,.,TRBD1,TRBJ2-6,CASRPGQGASSGANVLTF,TGTGCCAGCAGGCCCGGGCAGGGGGCGTCCTCTGGGGCCAACGTCCTGACTTTC
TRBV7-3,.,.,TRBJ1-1,CASSQPNREAFF,TGTGCCAGCAGCCAACCCAACAGAGAAGCTTTCTTT
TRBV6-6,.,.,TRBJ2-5,CASRSGQRIEEYF,TGTGCCAGCAGGTCGGGACAAAGGATTGAGGAGTACTTC
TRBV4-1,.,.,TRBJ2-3,CASSDRDIGTDTQYF,TGCGCCAGCAGCGACCGGGACATAGGCACAGATACGCAGTATTTT
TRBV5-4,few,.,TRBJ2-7,CASSFNQGYEQYF,TGTGCCAGCAGCTTTAATCAGGGCTACGAGCAGTACTTC
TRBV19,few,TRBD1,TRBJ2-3,CASSEGQFITDTQYF,TGTGCCAGTAGTGAGGGACAGTTCATCACAGATACGCAGTATTTT
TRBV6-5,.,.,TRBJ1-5,CASSYANGQLQHF,TGTGCCAGCAGTTACGCGAATGGACAGCTCCAGCATTTT
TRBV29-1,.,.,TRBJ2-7,CSVAEESSYEQYF,TGCAGCGTGGCCGAGGAAAGCTCCTACGAGCAGTACTTC
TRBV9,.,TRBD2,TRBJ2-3,CASSAGTSIFTDTQYF,TGTGCCAGCAGCGCCGGGACTAGCATTTTTACAGATACGCAGTATTTT
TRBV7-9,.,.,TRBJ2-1,CASSQRGGDNEQFF,TGTGCCAGCAGCCAGAGGGGCGGGGACAATGAGCAGTTCTTC
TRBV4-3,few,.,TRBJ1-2,CASSQFKGEGYTF,TGCGCCAGCAGCCAATTTAAGGGGGAAGGCTACACCTTC
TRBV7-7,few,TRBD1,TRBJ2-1,CASSLAWTGIDEQFF,TGTGCTAGCAGCTTAGCCTGGACAGGTATCGATGAGCAGTTCTTC
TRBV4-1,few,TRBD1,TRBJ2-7,CASSQEYRDRVTGEQYF,TGCGCCAGCAGCCAAGAATACCGGGACAGGGTTACAGGCGAGCAGTACTTC
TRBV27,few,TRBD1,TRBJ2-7,CASSFRGLYYEQYF,TGTGCCAGCAGTTTTAGGGGGCTATACTACGAGCAGTACTTC
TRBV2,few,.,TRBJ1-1,CASSELGGVRRDTEAFF,TGTGCCAGCAGTGAGTTGGGGGGGGTGCGGAGGGACACTGAAGCTTTCTTT
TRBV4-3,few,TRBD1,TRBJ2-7,CASSQVGTGTYEQYF,TGCGCCAGCAGCCAAGTAGGGACAGGGACCTACGAGCAGTACTTC
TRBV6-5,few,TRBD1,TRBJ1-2,CASSYSKFGTGEGYTF,TGTGCCAGCAGTTACTCGAAGTTTGGGACAGGGGAAGGCTACACCTTC
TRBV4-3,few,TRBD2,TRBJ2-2,CASSRTSGANTGELFF,TGCGCCAGCAGCCGGACTAGCGGGGCGAACACCGGGGAGCTGTTTTTT
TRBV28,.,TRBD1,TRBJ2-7,CASRGTGGYEQYF,TGTGCCAGCAGGGGGACAGGTGGCTACGAGCAGTACTTC
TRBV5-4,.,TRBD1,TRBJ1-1,CASSSGTVNPVTEAFF,TGTGCCAGCAGCTCCGGGACAGTAAATCCTGTGACTGAAGCTTTCTTT
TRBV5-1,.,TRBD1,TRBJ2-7,CASSPRDRGPDYEQYF,TGCGCCAGCAGCCCGCGCGACAGGGGGCCTGACTACGAGCAGTACTTC
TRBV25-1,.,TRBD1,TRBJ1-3,CASSELGQGKRNTIYF,TGTGCCAGCAGTGAACTAGGACAGGGAAAAAGAAACACCATATATTTT
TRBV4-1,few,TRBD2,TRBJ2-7,CASSQERLAGGWGEQYF,TGCGCCAGCAGCCAAGAGCGACTAGCGGGAGGATGGGGGGAGCAGTACTTC
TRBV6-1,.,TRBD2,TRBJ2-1,CASSPLAGGVNEQFF,TGTGCCAGCTCCCCACTAGCGGGAGGGGTCAATGAGCAGTTCTTC
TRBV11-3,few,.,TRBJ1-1,CASSFTGSAEAFF,TGTGCCAGCAGCTTTACAGGGTCCGCTGAAGCTTTCTTT
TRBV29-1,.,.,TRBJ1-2,CSVRTRHGYTF,TGCAGCGTTCGGACTCGTCATGGCTACACCTTC
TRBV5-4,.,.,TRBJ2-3,CASSPHGGGTDTQYF,TGTGCCAGCAGCCCGCATGGAGGAGGGACAGATACGCAGTATTTT
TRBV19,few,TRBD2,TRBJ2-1,CATSGPAGGEQFF,TGTGCCACCTCGGGTCCAGCGGGAGGAGAGCAGTTCTTC
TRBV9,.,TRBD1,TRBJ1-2,CASSVDDREIYGYTF,TGTGCCAGCAGCGTAGATGACAGGGAGATTTATGGCTACACCTTC
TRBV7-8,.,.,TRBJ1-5,CASSLAGGRGSNQPQHF,TGTGCCAGCAGCTTAGCGGGCGGACGGGGTAGCAATCAGCCCCAGCATTTT
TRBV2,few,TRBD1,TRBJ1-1,CASSEGQAQEAFF,TGTGCCAGCAGTGAGGGACAGGCACAAGAAGCTTTCTTT
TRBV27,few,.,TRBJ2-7,CASSLSRGSYEQYF,TGTGCCAGCAGTTTATCTCGGGGGTCCTACGAGCAGTACTTC
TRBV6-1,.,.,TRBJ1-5,CASSAHQVTANQPQHF,TGTGCCAGCAGTGCTCACCAGGTTACAGCCAATCAGCCCCAGCATTTT
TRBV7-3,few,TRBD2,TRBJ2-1,CASSFPSSGGSYNEQFF,TGTGCCAGCAGCTTCCCCTCGAGCGGGGGGTCCTACAATGAGCAGTTCTTC
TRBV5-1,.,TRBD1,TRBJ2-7,CASSLRGTGVDEQYF,TGCGCCAGCAGCTTGCGTGGGACAGGGGTCGACGAGCAGTACTTC
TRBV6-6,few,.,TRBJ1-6,CASSYSSGTHSPLHF,TGTGCCAGCAGTTACTCGTCGGGGACTCATTCACCCCTCCACTTT
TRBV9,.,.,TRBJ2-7,CASSAGQVTYEQYF,TGTGCCAGCAGCGCGGGACAAGTGACCTACGAGCAGTACTTC
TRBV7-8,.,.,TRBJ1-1,CASSPRPLATNTEAFF,TGTGCCAGCAGTCCCCGCCCCTTAGCAACCAACACTGAAGCTTTCTTT
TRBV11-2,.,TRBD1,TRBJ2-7,CASSFGQGPYEQYF,TGTGCCAGCAGCTTCGGACAGGGGCCCTACGAGCAGTACTTC
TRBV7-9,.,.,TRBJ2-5,CASSLAGGGQETQYF,TGTGCCAGCAGCTTAGCAGGGGGTGGACAAGAGACCCAGTACTTC
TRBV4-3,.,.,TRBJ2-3,CASSQVGSLYGTDTQYF,TGCGCCAGCAGCCAAGTTGGTAGCCTCTACGGGACAGATACGCAGTATTTT
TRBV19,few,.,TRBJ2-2,CASSTGSNTGELFF,TGTGCCAGTAGTACGGGATCGAACACCGGGGAGCTGTTTTTT
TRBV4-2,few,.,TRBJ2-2,CASSQLIGAKTGELFF,TGTGCCAGCAGCCAGCTGATAGGGGCAAAAACCGGGGAGCTGTTTTTT
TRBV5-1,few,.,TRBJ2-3,CASSGGTASTDTQYF,TGCGCCAGCAGCGGAGGGACTGCTAGCACAGATACGCAGTATTTT